The 14 T cell receptor beta chains presented below share a single source sample, sequenced in a study of technical replicates of blood from a few donors. Profiled with immunoSEQ multiplex PCR; TCRdb holds only in-frame clones, not every one. The sample lists 60,000 to 90,000 clones, 85% to 95% seen once, with about 0.41% in the top ten. The sample comprised T cells isolated from PBMCs. The receptors shown here come from a human donor in good health.

The chain is built from TRBV27 and TRBJ1-2; D gene ambiguous. CDR3 length: 12 amino acids. The germline V and J ends were trimmed by 6 bases and 3 bases, with 8 bases remaining between them. The germline V gene encodes CDR1 MNHEY and CDR2 SMNVEV (reference sequence). The CDR3 loop reads CASRREDYGYTF. The CDR3 DNA follows: TGTGCCAGCAGGCGGGAAGACTATGGCTACACCTTC.

The chain has TRBV10-3 and TRBJ2-2; 10 bases match TRBD1. Germline CDR1 is ENHRY and CDR2 is SYGVKD. This CDR3 has 15 amino acids. The junction had 4 bases not matched to a gene; V was cut back by 6 bases and J by 3 bases. As DNA, the CDR3 is TGTGCCATCAGGTCCGGGACAGGGGACACCGGGGAGCTGTTTTTT. Its translation is CAIRSGTGDTGELFF.

This clone turned up a few times. The chain links TRBV30 to TRBJ1-1; D unclear. Trimming stripped 4 bases from V and 3 bases from J, with 12 bases between. The CDR3 contains 13 residues. Germline V lookup: CDR1 GTSNPN, CDR2 SVGIG (reference sequence). The CDR3 loop reads CAWTGREYTEAFF. CDR3 in DNA: TGTGCCTGGACAGGAAGGGAGTACACTGAAGCTTTCTTT.

This chain connects TRBV19 to TRBJ2-7, with D unresolved. CDR1 is LNHDA, CDR2 SQIVND, per germline (reference sequence). This CDR3 is built from 14 residues. V was shortened by 2 bases and J by 4 bases, with 12 bases between the two germline ends. CDR3 amino acids: CASSISTTTYEQYF. The CDR3 DNA sequence: TGTGCCAGTAGTATATCGACCACGACTTACGAGCAGTACTTC.

J is TRBJ2-1 and V is TRBV29-1; 9 nucleotides agree with TRBD1. The CDR3 extends over 17 amino acids. The ends lost 4 bases at V and 5 bases at J; junction bases unmatched: 15. From germline, CDR1 is SQVTM and CDR2 ANQGSEA. The CDR3 nucleotides are TGCAGCGTTGGAGGCCCGGGACAGGGATTAAATAACAATGAGCAGTTCTTC. Translating it yields CSVGGPGQGLNNNEQFF.

This chain joins TRBV6-5 and TRBJ2-5; 8 nucleotides agree with TRBD1. V lost 6 bases, J lost 3 bases, and 6 bases stayed unmatched. Per germline, CDR1 MNHEY and CDR2 SVGAGI. CDR3 length equals 14 residues. This CDR3 reads CASRGQGWEETQYF. CDR3 DNA sequence: TGTGCCAGCAGAGGACAGGGATGGGAAGAGACCCAGTACTTC.

This sequence joins TRBV5-5 and TRBJ2-7, with no clear D. In germline, CDR1 is SGHKS, CDR2 YYEKEE (reference sequence). Trimming removed 3 bases from V and 4 bases from J, with 8 bases in between. CDR3 length: 12 amino acids. In nucleotides, the CDR3 is TGTGCCAGCAGCTCTAGATATTACGAGCAGTACTTC. Encoded protein: CASSSRYYEQYF.

This clone was seen once. The chain couples TRBV25-1 to TRBJ2-7, with 10 nucleotides matching TRBD2. The V segment lost 5 bases and the J segment 4 bases; nucleotides outside the gene matches: 5. The CDR3 has 14 amino acids. Germline V CDR1 and CDR2: MGHDK, SYGVNS. DNA of the CDR3: TGTGCCAGCAGTTCTAGCGGGAGTTTGTACGAGCAGTACTTC. This translates into CASSSSGSLYEQYF.

This sequence joins TRBV27 and TRBJ1-4, with unresolved D. The CDR3 is made up of 14 amino acids. Trimming removed 7 bases from V and 7 bases from J, with 16 bases in between. The germline CDR1 and CDR2 sequences are MNHEY and SMNVEV (reference sequence). CDR3 amino acids: CASTTRRSTEKLFF. CDR3 nucleotides: TGTGCCAGCACCACCCGAAGGAGTACTGAAAAACTGTTTTTT.

The V call is TRBV4-2, the J call TRBJ2-3; 7 positions match TRBD2. The ends lost 0 bases at V and 4 bases at J; junction bases unmatched: 7. Germline V gene lookup returns CDR1 LGHNA and CDR2 YNFKEQ. The CDR3 is made up of 16 amino acids. In DNA form, the CDR3 reads TGTGCCAGCAGCCAAGAAGCGGGACCCAACCCAGATACGCAGTATTTT. Translating gives CASSQEAGPNPDTQYF.

The chain links TRBV30 to TRBJ1-4, with D unclear. CDR1 and CDR2 (germline): GTSNPN, SVGIG (reference sequence). The CDR3 extends over 13 amino acids. Trimming left V 8 bases short and J 7 bases short, with 17 bases between. CDR3 DNA sequence: TGTGCCCACGACACAGTAGGCCCTGAAAAACTGTTTTTT. Protein product: CAHDTVGPEKLFF.

This clone was seen just once. V is TRBV6-1 and J is TRBJ2-1; 13 nucleotides agree with TRBD2. V lost 6 bases to trimming and J lost 4 bases; unmatched junction nucleotides: 0. This CDR3 comprises 14 residues. CDR1 is MNHNS, CDR2 SASEGT, per germline. The CDR3 region is CASRTSGRYNEQFF. The CDR3 bases are TGTGCCAGCAGGACTAGCGGGAGGTACAATGAGCAGTTCTTC.

This rearrangement joins TRBV9 to TRBJ2-7; TRBD2 matches 7 bases. The ends lost 3 bases at V and 2 bases at J; junction bases unmatched: 11. CDR1 and CDR2 from the germline V gene are SGDLS and YYNGEE. CDR3 length: 16 amino acids. In DNA form, the CDR3 reads TGTGCCAGCAGCGCGTCGTGGGCTAGCGGAGCCTACGAGCAGTACTTC. This codes for CASSASWASGAYEQYF.

V is TRBV7-2 and J is TRBJ2-5; 12 positions agree with TRBD2. Per the germline V gene, CDR1 is SGHTA and CDR2 is FQGNSA. V was pared by 1 base and J by 5 bases, with 5 bases of the junction left unmatched. The CDR3 has 16 residues. The CDR3 protein is CASSLGLAGGPETQYF. The CDR3 DNA is TGTGCCAGCAGCTTAGGGCTAGCGGGAGGGCCGGAGACCCAGTACTTC.